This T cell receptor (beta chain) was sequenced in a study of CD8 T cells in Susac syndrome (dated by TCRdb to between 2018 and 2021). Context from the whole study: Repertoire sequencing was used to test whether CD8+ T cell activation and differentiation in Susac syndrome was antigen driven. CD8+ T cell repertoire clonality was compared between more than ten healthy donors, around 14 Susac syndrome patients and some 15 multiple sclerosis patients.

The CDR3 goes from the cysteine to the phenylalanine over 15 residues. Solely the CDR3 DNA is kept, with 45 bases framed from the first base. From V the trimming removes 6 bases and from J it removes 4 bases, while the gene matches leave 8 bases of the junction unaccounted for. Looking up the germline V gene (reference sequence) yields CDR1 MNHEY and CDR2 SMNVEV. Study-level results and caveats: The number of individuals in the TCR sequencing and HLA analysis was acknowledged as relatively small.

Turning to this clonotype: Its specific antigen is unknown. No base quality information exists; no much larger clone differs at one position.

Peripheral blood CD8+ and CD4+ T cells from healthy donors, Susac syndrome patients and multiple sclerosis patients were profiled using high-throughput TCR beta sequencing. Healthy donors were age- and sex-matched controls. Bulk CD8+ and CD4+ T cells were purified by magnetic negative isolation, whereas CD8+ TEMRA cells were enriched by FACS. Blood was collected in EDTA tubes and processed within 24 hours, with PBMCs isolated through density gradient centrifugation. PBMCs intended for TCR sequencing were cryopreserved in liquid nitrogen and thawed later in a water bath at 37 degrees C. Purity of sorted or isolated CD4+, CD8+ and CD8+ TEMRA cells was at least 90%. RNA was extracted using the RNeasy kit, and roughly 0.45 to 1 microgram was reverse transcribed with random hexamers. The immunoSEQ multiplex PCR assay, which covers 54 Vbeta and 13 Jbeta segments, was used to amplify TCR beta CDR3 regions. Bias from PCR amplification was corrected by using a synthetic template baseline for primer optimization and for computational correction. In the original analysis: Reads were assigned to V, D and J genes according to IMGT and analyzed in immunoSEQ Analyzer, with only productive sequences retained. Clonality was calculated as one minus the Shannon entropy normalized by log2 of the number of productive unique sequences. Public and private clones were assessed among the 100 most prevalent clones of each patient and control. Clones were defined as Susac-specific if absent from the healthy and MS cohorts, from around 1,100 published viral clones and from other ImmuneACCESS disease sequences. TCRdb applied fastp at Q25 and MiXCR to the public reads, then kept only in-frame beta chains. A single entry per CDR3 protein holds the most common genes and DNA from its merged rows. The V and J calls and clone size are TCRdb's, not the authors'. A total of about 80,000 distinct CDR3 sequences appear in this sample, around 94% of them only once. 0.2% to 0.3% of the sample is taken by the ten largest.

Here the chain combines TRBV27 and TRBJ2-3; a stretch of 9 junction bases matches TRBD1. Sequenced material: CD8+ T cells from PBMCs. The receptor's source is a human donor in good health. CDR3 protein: CASSPGTGFPDTQYF. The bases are TGTGCCAGCAGCCCTGGGACAGGGTTTCCAGATACGCAGTATTTT.